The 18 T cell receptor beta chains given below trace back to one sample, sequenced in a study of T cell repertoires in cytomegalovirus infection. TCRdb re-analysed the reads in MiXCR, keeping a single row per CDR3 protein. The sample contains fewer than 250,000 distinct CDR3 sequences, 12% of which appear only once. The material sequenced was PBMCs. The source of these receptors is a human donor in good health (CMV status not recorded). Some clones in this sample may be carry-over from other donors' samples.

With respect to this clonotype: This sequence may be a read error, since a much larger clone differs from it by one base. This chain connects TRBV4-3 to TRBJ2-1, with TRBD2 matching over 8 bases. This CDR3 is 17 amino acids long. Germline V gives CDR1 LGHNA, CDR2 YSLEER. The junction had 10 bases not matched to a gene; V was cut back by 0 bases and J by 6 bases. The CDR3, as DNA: TGCGCCAGCAGCCAAGATCCGAACGGGGGGGTTTTCAATGAGCAGTTCTTC. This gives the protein CASSQDPNGGVFNEQFF.

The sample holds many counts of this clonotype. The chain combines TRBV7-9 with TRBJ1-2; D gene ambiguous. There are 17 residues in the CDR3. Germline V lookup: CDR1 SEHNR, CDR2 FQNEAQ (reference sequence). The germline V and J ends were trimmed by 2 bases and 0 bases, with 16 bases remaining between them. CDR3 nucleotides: TGTGCCAGCAGCTTACCAAGACAAGGCCCTTCTAACTATGGCTACACCTTC. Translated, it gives CASSLPRQGPSNYGYTF.

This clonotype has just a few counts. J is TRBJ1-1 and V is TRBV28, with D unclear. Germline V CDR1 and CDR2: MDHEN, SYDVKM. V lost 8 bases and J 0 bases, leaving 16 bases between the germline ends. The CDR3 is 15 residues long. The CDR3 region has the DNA TGTGCCAGCGAGAAGGTGCAGGCCTTGAACACTGAAGCTTTCTTT. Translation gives CASEKVQALNTEAFF.

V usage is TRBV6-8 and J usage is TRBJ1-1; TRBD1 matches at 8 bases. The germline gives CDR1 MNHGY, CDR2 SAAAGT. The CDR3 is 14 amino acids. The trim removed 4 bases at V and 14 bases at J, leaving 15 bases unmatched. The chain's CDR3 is CASSSQGASTEVFF. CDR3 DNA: TGTGCCAGCAGTTCCCAGGGGGCTTCCACTGAAGTCTTCTTT.

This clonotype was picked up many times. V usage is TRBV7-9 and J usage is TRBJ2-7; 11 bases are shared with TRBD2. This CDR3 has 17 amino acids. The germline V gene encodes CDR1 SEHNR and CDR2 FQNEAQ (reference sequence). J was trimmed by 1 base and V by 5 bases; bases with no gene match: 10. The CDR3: CASSGRVSSGGSYEQYF. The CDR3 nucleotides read TGTGCCAGCAGCGGCCGGGTCTCTAGCGGGGGGTCCTACGAGCAGTACTTC.

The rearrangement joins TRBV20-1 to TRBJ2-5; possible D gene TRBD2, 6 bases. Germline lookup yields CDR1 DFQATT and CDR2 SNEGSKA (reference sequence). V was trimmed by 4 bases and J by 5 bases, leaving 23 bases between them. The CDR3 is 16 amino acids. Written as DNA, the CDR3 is TGCAGTGCTATTACTTCAAATAGCGGCTCCCTGGAGACCCAGTACTTC. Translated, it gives CSAITSNSGSLETQYF.

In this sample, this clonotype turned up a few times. The CDR3 DNA reads TGCGCCAGCAGCTTTCGGGGTTGGGGCACAGATACGCAGTATTTT. This translates into CASSFRGWGTDTQYF. The rearrangement uses TRBV5-1 and TRBJ2-3; D may be TRBD2 (5 bases). V lost 2 bases and J 1 base, leaving 11 bases between the germline ends. Germline CDR1 is SGHRS and CDR2 is YFSETQ. This CDR3 is built from 15 residues.

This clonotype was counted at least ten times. CDR3 bases: TGTGCCAGCCGAACCAGAACCGGGGAGCTGTTTTTT. Protein product: CASRTRTGELFF. The chain links TRBV28 to TRBJ2-2; no reliable D call. Germline V gene lookup returns CDR1 MDHEN and CDR2 SYDVKM. CDR3 length equals 12 residues. The V and J ends lost 8 bases and 5 bases respectively, with 9 bases between them. Filled out from reference TRBV28 and TRBJ2-2, the complete variable domain reads DVKVTQSSRYLVKRTGEKVFLECVQDMDHENMFWYRQDPGLGLRLIYFSYDVKMKEKGDIPEGYSVSREKKERFSLILESASTNQTSMYLCASRTRTGELFFGEGSRLTVL.

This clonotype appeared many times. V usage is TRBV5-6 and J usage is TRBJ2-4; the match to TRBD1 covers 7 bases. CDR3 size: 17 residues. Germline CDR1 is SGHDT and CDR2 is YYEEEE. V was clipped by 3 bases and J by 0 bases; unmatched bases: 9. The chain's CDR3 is CASSSSGTDLAKNIQYF. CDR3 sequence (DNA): TGTGCCAGCAGCTCATCCGGGACAGACCTAGCCAAAAACATTCAGTACTTC. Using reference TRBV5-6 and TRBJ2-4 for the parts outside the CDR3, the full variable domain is DAGVTQSPTHLIKTRGQQVTLRCSPKSGHDTVSWYQQALGQGPQFIFQYYEEEERQRGNFPDRFSGHQFPNYSSELNVNALLLGDSALYLCASSSSGTDLAKNIQYFGAGTRLSVL.

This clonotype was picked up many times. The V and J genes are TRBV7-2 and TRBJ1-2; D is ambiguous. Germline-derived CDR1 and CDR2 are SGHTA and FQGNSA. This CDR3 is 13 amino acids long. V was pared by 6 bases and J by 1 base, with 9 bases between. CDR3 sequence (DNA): TGTGCCAGCAGTCTCCCAAGTAACTATGGCTACACCTTC. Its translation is CASSLPSNYGYTF.

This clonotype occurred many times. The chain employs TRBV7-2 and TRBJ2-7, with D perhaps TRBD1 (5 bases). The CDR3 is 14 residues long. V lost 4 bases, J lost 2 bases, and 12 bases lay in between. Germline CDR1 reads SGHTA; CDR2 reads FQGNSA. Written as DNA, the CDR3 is TGTGCCAGCAGCTCCGGCAGGGTCCCCTACGAGCAGTACTTC. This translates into CASSSGRVPYEQYF.

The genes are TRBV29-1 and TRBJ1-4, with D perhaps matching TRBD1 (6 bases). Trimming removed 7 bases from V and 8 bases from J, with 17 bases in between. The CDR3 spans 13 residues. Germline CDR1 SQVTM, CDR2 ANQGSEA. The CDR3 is CSGLRGEGEKLFF. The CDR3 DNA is TGCAGCGGTTTAAGGGGGGAAGGGGAAAAACTGTTTTTT. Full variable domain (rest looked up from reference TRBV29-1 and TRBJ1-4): SAVISQKPSRDICQRGTSLTIQCQVDSQVTMMFWYRQQPGQSLTLIATANQGSEATYESGFVIDKFPISRPNLTFSTLTVSNMSPEDSSIYLCSGLRGEGEKLFFGSGTQLSVL.

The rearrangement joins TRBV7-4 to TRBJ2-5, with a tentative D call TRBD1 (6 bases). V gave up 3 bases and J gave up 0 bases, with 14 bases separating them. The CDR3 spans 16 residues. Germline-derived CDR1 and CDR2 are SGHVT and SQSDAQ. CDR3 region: CASSFFQGMYQETQYF. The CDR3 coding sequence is TGTGCCAGCAGCTTCTTCCAGGGGATGTACCAAGAGACCCAGTACTTC.

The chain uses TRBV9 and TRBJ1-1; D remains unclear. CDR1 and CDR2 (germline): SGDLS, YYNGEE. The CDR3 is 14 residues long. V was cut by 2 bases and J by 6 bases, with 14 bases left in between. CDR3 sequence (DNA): TGTGCCAGCAGCGTCCATCCGGAGGGCTCTGAAGCTTTCTTT. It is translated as CASSVHPEGSEAFF.

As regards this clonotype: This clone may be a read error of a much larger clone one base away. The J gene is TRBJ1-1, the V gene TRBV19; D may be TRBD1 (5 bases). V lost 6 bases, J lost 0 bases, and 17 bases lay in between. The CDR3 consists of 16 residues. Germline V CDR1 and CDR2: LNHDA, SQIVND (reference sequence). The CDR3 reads CASRNFREIMNTEAFF. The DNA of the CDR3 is TGTGCCAGTAGAAACTTCAGGGAAATCATGAACACTGAAGCTTTCTTT.

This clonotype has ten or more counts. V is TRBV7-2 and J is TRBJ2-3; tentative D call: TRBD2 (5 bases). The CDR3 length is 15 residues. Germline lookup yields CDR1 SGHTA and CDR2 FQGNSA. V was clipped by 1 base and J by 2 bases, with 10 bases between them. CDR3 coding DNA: TGTGCCAGCAGCTTAGTGGGAGCAGTCACAGATACGCAGTATTTT. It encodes CASSLVGAVTDTQYF. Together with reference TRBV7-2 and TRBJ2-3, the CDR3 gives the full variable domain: GAGVSQSPSNKVTEKGKDVELRCDPISGHTALYWYRQSLGQGLEFLIYFQGNSAPDKSGLPSDRFSAERTGGSVSTLTIQRTQQEDSAVYLCASSLVGAVTDTQYFGPGTRLTVL.

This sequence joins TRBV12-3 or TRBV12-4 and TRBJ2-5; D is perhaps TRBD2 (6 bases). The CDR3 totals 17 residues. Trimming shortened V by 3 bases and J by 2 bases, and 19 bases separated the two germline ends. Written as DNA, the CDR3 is TGTGCCAGCAGTTTCGGGCTGGATAGCGGAGGGCAAGAGACCCAGTACTTC. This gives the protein CASSFGLDSGGQETQYF.

The chain's CDR3 is CASGREGGLDNQPQHF. CDR3 DNA sequence: TGTGCCAGCGGAAGGGAGGGGGGACTCGACAATCAGCCCCAGCATTTT. The chain uses TRBV6-5 and TRBJ1-5, with D maybe TRBD1 (6 bases). The ends were cut back, 8 bases at V and 3 bases at J, with 20 bases in the middle. Per the germline V gene, CDR1 is MNHEY and CDR2 is SVGAGI. The CDR3 has 16 residues.